This TCR beta chain was found in a study of blood T cell repertoires in COVID-19. Study-level information: Acute and convalescent COVID-19 specimens originated in the United States, Italy and Spain.

Produced via immunoSEQ multiplex PCR; TCRdb's table is partial and in-frame only. The sample shows more than 90,000 clones, less than 85% of them seen only once. V gave up 10 bases and J gave up 7 bases, with 17 bases separating them. The CDR3 length is 13 residues. Germline lookup yields CDR1 MNHEY and CDR2 SVGAGI. The sequence was collected from a human donor in a cohort sampled during active COVID-19. Sequenced input: peripheral blood. V gene TRBV6-5 combines with J gene TRBJ1-5; possibly TRBD1 for D (5 bases). CDR3 in DNA: TGTGCCACCAGGTTCAGGGTGTCGCAGCCCCAGCATTTT. Translating it yields CATRFRVSQPQHF.